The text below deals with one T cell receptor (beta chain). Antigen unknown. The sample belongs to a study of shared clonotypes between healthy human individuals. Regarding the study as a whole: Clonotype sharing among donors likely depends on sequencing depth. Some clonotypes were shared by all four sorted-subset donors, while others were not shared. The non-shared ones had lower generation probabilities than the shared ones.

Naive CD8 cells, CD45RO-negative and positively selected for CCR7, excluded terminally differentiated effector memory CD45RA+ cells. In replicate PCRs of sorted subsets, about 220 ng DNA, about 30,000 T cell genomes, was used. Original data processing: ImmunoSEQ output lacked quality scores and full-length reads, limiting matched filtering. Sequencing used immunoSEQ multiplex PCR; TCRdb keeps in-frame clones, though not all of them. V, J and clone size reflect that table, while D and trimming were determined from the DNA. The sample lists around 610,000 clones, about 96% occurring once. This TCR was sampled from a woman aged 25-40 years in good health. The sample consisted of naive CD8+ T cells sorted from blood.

CDR3 DNA: TGCGCCAGCAGCCAAGAAGTCCTAGCGGGAGTATTAACGACCGGGGAGCTGTTTTTT. Translation gives CASSQEVLAGVLTTGELFF. V usage is TRBV4-1 and J usage is TRBJ2-2; 10 positions match TRBD2. Germline V gene sequence: CDR1 MGHRA, CDR2 YSYEKL. The CDR3 spans 19 residues. Trimming took 0 bases from V and 5 from J; bases not matched to a gene: 12.